A selection of T cell receptor beta chains follows, all from one sample in a study of post-analysis software for immune sequencing data. Using its own MiXCR run on the PCR reads, TCRdb lists one record per CDR3 protein. The table shows 350,000 to 500,000 distinct CDR3 sequences, with approximately 37% occurring only once. Material for sequencing was blood. Source of these receptors: a girl aged 2 to 9 with multiple sclerosis. CDR3s include the opening cysteine and the closing phenylalanine or tryptophan. The D gene is left open where the match is weak. Clone size appears in some rows only: once, few, many, or a class for an expanded clone.

j_call d_call v_call clone_size cdr3_aa cdr3_nt
TRBJ2-7 NA TRBV28 NA CASSLLQPGSYEQYF TGTGCCAGCAGTTTACTACAACCCGGCTCCTACGAGCAGTACTTC
TRBJ2-7 TRBD1 TRBV7-2 NA CASSHTGGAFYEQYF TGTGCCAGCAGTCATACAGGGGGCGCGTTCTACGAGCAGTACTTC
TRBJ2-7 NA TRBV5-1 few CASSLDGHSYEQYF TGCGCCAGCAGCTTGGACGGACACTCCTACGAGCAGTACTTC
TRBJ2-3 NA TRBV10-3 NA CAIRPYSGSTDTQYF TGTGCCATCAGACCCTATTCGGGTAGCACAGATACGCAGTATTTT
TRBJ1-2 TRBD1 TRBV7-3 few CASSPTGGSYGYTF TGTGCCAGCAGTCCAACAGGGGGATCCTATGGCTACACCTTC
TRBJ1-1 TRBD1 TRBV12-3/TRBV12-4 NA CASSKSGTGSTEAFF TGTGCCAGCAGTAAGTCTGGGACAGGGAGCACTGAAGCTTTCTTT
TRBJ1-2 NA TRBV9 NA CASSVASENYGYTF TGTGCCAGCAGCGTAGCATCGGAGAACTATGGCTACACCTTC
TRBJ2-3 NA TRBV24-1 once CATSDYSRFTDTQYF TGTGCCACCAGTGATTACTCGAGATTCACAGATACGCAGTATTTT
TRBJ2-7 TRBD1 TRBV29-1 few CSAGTGDSYEQYF TGCAGCGCCGGGACAGGAGATTCCTACGAGCAGTACTTC
TRBJ2-7 TRBD1 TRBV20-1 few CSAGQGQNYEQYF TGCAGTGCTGGACAGGGGCAGAACTACGAGCAGTACTTC
TRBJ2-7 TRBD1 TRBV25-1 NA CASSDPGGTYEQYF TGTGCCAGCAGTGACCCAGGGGGTACCTACGAGCAGTACTTC
TRBJ2-3 NA TRBV29-1 few CSVERLVRAPGTDTQYF TGCAGCGTTGAGCGGTTGGTCAGGGCCCCTGGCACAGATACGCAGTATTTT
TRBJ1-2 NA TRBV6-6 NA CASSYGREGYTF TGTGCCAGCAGTTACGGGCGGGAAGGCTACACCTTC
TRBJ2-7 NA TRBV5-5 NA CASSLEAAPFYEQYF TGTGCCAGCAGCTTGGAGGCAGCTCCCTTTTACGAGCAGTACTTC
TRBJ1-2 NA TRBV20-1 NA CSAREGPYGYTF TGCAGTGCTAGAGAGGGTCCCTATGGCTACACCTTC
TRBJ2-3 NA TRBV18 NA CASSLQEGSTDTQYF TGTGCCAGCTCACTACAGGAGGGGAGCACAGATACGCAGTATTTT
TRBJ2-1 NA TRBV28 few CASSLASDFYNEQFF TGTGCCAGCAGTTTAGCCTCTGACTTCTACAATGAGCAGTTCTTC
TRBJ2-7 TRBD2 TRBV20-1 NA CSARNINKLAGGFYEQYF TGCAGTGCTAGAAATATAAATAAGCTAGCGGGAGGGTTCTACGAGCAGTACTTC
TRBJ2-1 NA TRBV7-2 few CASSYTGSSYNEQFF TGTGCCAGCAGTTATACAGGGAGCTCCTACAATGAGCAGTTCTTC
TRBJ2-1 TRBD1 TRBV29-1 NA CSVDSGSRQGLRDEQFF TGCAGCGTTGACTCCGGGTCGAGACAGGGGTTGCGGGATGAGCAGTTCTTC